This TCR beta chain was sequenced in a study of blood T cell repertoires in COVID-19. V dropped 0 bases and J dropped 4 bases, with 10 bases sitting between them. This CDR3 spans 14 amino acids. Germline V CDR1 and CDR2: SGHRS, YFSETQ. The method was immunoSEQ multiplex PCR; TCRdb's version includes in-frame clones alone and lacks a portion of them. This table has approximately 230,000 clones, roughly four fifths appearing once. Recovery among Cohort 3 donors was established by two negative PCRs, clearance, or symptom resolution. This chain joins TRBV5-1 and TRBJ1-1; no reliable D call. The material sequenced was PBMCs or T cells enriched from blood (not recorded which). The clonotype was recovered from a man aged 35 to 55 who had recovered from COVID-19. CDR3: CASSLVAAGTEAFF. The CDR3 nucleotides are TGCGCCAGCAGCTTGGTGGCAGCAGGCACTGAAGCTTTCTTT. Looking up the rest from reference TRBV5-1 and TRBJ1-1 gives the full variable domain: KAGVTQTPRYLIKTRGQQVTLSCSPISGHRSVSWYQQTPGQGLQFLFEYFSETQRNKGNFPGRFSGRQFSNSRSEMNVSTLELGDSALYLCASSLVAAGTEAFFGQGTRLTVV.